A single sample gave rise to the 15 T cell receptor beta chains below, sequenced in a study of Graves' ophthalmopathy and Graves' hyperthyroidism. Amplification of the TCR beta CDR3 regions used RNA transcripts (as template). HTBI primers were employed in first-round RT-PCR, then a second-round multiplex PCR followed. MiXCR, run by TCRdb on the multiplex PCR reads, gives a single entry per CDR3 protein. The repertoire holds roughly 700,000 distinct CDR3 sequences, 40% seen once, with roughly 45% in the top ten. Sequenced: peripheral blood. The receptors come from an adult man with Graves' ophthalmopathy.

This clonotype was detected ten times or more. The chain uses TRBV14 and TRBJ2-5; D might be TRBD1 (6 bases). Trimming pared 1 base from V and 5 bases from J, leaving 14 bases between. Germline V gene sequence: CDR1 SGHDN, CDR2 FVKESK. CDR3 length: 15 residues. The CDR3 nucleotides are TGTGCCAGCAGCCAAGGACTAACAGGGTGGGAGACCCAGTACTTC. It translates to CASSQGLTGWETQYF.

V gene TRBV7-9 combines with J gene TRBJ1-1; D is uncertain. V dropped 11 bases and J dropped 0 bases, with 19 bases sitting between them. The germline V gene has CDR1 SEHNR and CDR2 FQNEAQ (reference sequence). The CDR3 spans 15 residues. CDR3 sequence (DNA): TGTGCCTGGAGTGTACGCCACATACTGAACACTGAAGCTTTCTTT. Translated, it gives CAWSVRHILNTEAFF.

This clonotype was observed a handful of times. This rearrangement joins TRBV7-9 to TRBJ2-7; 9 bases agree with TRBD1. The germline V gene encodes CDR1 SEHNR and CDR2 FQNEAQ (reference sequence). The CDR3 has 14 residues. The ends lost 4 bases at V and 4 bases at J; junction bases unmatched: 5. The CDR3 sequence: CASSSNRGLYEQYF. DNA for the CDR3: TGTGCCAGCAGCTCCAACAGGGGGCTATACGAGCAGTACTTC.

This clonotype was found many times. The chain combines TRBV12-3 or TRBV12-4 with TRBJ2-5; the match to TRBD2 covers 7 bases. The CDR3 runs 13 residues. The J segment lost 2 bases and the V segment lost 7 bases, leaving 4 bases of the junction unmatched. The CDR3 sequence: CASTSRGQETQYF. The CDR3 DNA sequence: TGTGCCAGCACCTCGCGGGGGCAAGAGACCCAGTACTTC.

The table lists this clonotype with a few counts. The gene calls are TRBV19 and TRBJ2-5; 9 positions match TRBD2. The trim removed 9 bases at V and 9 bases at J, leaving 17 bases unmatched. The CDR3 loop spans 15 amino acids. Per germline, CDR1 LNHDA and CDR2 SQIVND (reference sequence). DNA for the CDR3: TGTGCCAGCAGCCCTGCGGCGGGAGGGTCTTCGGCCCAGTACTTC. Translated: CASSPAAGGSSAQYF.

Many counts were recorded for this clonotype. The V call is TRBV7-8, the J call TRBJ2-7; D possibly corresponds to TRBD2 (5 bases). CDR3 size: 15 residues. In germline, CDR1 is SGHVS, CDR2 FQNEAQ. The V and J ends lost 2 bases and 2 bases respectively, with 13 bases between them. Here the CDR3 DNA reads TGTGCCAGCAGCTTAACCGAGGGTACAGCCTACGAGCAGTACTTC. It translates to CASSLTEGTAYEQYF.

This clonotype was seen more than once but under ten times. V gene TRBV9 combines with J gene TRBJ1-3; D is undetermined. Germline CDR1 SGDLS, CDR2 YYNGEE. The V end was cut by 4 bases, the J end by 7 bases, with 18 bases between. The CDR3 is made up of 15 amino acids. CDR3 in DNA: TGTGCCAGCAGCCAAGATATTCGGGAAGCGAACACCATATATTTT. Amino acid sequence: CASSQDIREANTIYF.

The J gene is TRBJ1-5, the V gene TRBV20-1, with D perhaps TRBD1 (6 bases). Germline V gives CDR1 DFQATT, CDR2 SNEGSKA (reference sequence). Trimming pared 3 bases from V and 9 bases from J, leaving 15 bases between. The CDR3 runs to 13 residues. The CDR3 sequence: CSASPGGLMPQHF. The CDR3 coding sequence is TGCAGTGCTAGTCCGGGGGGCCTAATGCCCCAGCATTTT.

This clonotype was seen ten or more times. The rearrangement links TRBV7-8 to TRBJ2-7; no reliable D call. The CDR3 has 14 amino acids. Trimming pared 5 bases from V and 4 bases from J, leaving 15 bases between. CDR1 is SGHVS, CDR2 FQNEAQ, per germline. The CDR3 sequence: CASSPWALGYEQYF. Here the CDR3 DNA reads TGTGCCAGCAGCCCATGGGCCCTCGGGTACGAGCAGTACTTC. The variable domain in full, with the rest retrieved from reference TRBV7-8 and TRBJ2-7, is GAGVSQSPRYKVAKRGQDVALRCDPISGHVSLFWYQQALGQGPEFLTYFQNEAQLDKSGLPSDRFFAERPEGSVSTLKIQRTQQEDSAVYLCASSPWALGYEQYFGPGTRLTVT.

The chain is built from TRBV7-9 and TRBJ1-6; 8 bases are shared with TRBD1. V dropped 9 bases and J dropped 7; count of bases not matched to a gene: 8. This CDR3 is 14 amino acids long. CDR1 and CDR2 from the germline V gene are SEHNR and FQNEAQ (reference sequence). CDR3 DNA sequence: TGTGCCAGTGACAGGGGTTATGGGAATTCACCCCTCCACTTT. Translated, it gives CASDRGYGNSPLHF.

The rearrangement uses TRBV29-1 and TRBJ2-7; tentatively, D is TRBD1 or TRBD2 (5 bases each). CDR1 is SQVTM and CDR2 is ANQGSEA in the germline V gene. This CDR3 has 12 amino acids. The germline V and J ends were trimmed by 8 bases and 2 bases, with 13 bases remaining between them. In DNA form, the CDR3 reads TGCAGCTCCGGGACCCGGGCCTACGAGCAGTACTTC. The encoded protein is CSSGTRAYEQYF.

This clonotype was counted only a few times. The chain uses TRBV2 and TRBJ2-7, with 8 positions matching TRBD1. The trim removed 8 bases at V and 2 bases at J, leaving 5 bases unmatched. CDR1 SNHLY and CDR2 FYNNEI come from the germline V gene. The length of the CDR3 is 13 residues. The CDR3 bases are TGTGCCAGCGGGAAGACAGGGGCCTACGAGCAGTACTTC. This encodes CASGKTGAYEQYF.

This chain uses TRBV5-6 with TRBJ2-3; 8 bases fit TRBD2. The CDR3 is made up of 16 amino acids. Germline V gene lookup returns CDR1 SGHDT and CDR2 YYEEEE. The V gene end was trimmed by 2 bases and the J gene end by 0 bases; junction bases not matched to a gene: 5. DNA for the CDR3: TGTGCCAGCAGCTTACTAGCGGAGACTAGCACAGATACGCAGTATTTT. Its translation is CASSLLAETSTDTQYF.

The chain couples TRBV19 to TRBJ1-2, with 11 positions matching TRBD1. The junction had 8 bases not matched to a gene; V was cut back by 10 bases and J by 4 bases. This CDR3 is 14 amino acids long. CDR1 is LNHDA and CDR2 is SQIVND in the germline V gene (reference sequence). The CDR3 reads CATWSGTGGYGYTF. The CDR3 DNA reads TGTGCCACCTGGAGTGGGACAGGGGGCTATGGCTACACCTTC.

The chain recombines TRBV25-1 with TRBJ2-7; possibly TRBD1 for D (6 bases). V was cut by 4 bases and J by 1 base, with 14 bases left in between. The CDR3 has 15 amino acids. The germline CDR1 and CDR2 sequences are MGHDK and SYGVNS. The CDR3, as DNA: TGTGCCAGCAGTGCGCCCGAAGGACAGTCCTACGAGCAGTACTTC. This encodes CASSAPEGQSYEQYF.